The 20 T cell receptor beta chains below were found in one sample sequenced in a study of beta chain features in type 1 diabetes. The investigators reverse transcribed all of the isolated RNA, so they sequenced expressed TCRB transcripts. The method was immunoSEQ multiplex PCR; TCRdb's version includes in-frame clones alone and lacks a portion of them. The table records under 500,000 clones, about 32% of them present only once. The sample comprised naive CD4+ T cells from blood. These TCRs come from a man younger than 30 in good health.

The chain's CDR3 is CAWTAGRTEAFF. In DNA, the CDR3 is TGTGCCTGGACGGCAGGGAGGACTGAAGCTTTCTTT. V and J are TRBV30 and TRBJ1-1, with D possibly being TRBD1 (5 bases). This CDR3 is 12 amino acids long. Trimming cost V 4 bases and J 5 bases, with 11 bases left between them. Germline values: CDR1 GTSNPN, CDR2 SVGIG (reference sequence).

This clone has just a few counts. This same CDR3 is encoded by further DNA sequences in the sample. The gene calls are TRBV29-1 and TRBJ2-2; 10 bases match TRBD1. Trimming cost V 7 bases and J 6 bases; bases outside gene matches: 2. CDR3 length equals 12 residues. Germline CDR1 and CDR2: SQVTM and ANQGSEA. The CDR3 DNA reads TGCAGCGGGGGACAGGGGCCCGGGGAGCTGTTTTTT. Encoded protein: CSGGQGPGELFF.

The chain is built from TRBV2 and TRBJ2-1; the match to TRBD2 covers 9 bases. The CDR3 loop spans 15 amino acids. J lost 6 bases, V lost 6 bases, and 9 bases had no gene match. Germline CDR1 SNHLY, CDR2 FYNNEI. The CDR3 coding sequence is TGTGCCAGCAGCCCCCGCGGTAGCGGGAGCAATGAGCAGTTCTTC. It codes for CASSPRGSGSNEQFF.

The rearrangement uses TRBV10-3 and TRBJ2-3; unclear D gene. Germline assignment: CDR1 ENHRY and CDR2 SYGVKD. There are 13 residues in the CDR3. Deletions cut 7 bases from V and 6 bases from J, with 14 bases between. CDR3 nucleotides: TGTGCCATCACCCAGGACCCAAGGGATACGCAGTATTTT. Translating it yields CAITQDPRDTQYF.

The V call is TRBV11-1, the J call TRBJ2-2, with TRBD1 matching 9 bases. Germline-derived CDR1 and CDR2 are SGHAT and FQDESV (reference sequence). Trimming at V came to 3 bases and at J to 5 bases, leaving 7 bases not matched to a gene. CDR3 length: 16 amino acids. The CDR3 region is CASSLRTGVLTGELFF. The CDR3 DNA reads TGTGCCAGCAGCTTGAGGACAGGGGTCCTAACCGGGGAGCTGTTTTTT.

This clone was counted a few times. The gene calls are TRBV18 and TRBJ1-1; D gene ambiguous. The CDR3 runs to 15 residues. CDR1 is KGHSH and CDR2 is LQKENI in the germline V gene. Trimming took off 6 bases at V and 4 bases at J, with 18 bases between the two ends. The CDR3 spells CASSDGERRVTEAFF. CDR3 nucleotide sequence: TGTGCCAGCTCCGATGGGGAAAGGAGGGTCACTGAAGCTTTCTTT.

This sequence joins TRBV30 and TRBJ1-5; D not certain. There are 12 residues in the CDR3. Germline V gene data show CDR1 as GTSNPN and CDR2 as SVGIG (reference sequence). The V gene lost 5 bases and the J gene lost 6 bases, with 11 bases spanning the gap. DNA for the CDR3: TGTGCCTGGGATACGGGCGGTCAGCCCCAGCATTTT. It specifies CAWDTGGQPQHF.

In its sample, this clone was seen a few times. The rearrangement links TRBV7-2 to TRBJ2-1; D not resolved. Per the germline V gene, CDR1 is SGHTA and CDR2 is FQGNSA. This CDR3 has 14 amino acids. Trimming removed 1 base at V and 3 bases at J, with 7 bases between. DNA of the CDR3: TGTGCCAGCAGCTTAGGTTTTAGCTACAATGAGCAGTTCTTC. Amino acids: CASSLGFSYNEQFF.

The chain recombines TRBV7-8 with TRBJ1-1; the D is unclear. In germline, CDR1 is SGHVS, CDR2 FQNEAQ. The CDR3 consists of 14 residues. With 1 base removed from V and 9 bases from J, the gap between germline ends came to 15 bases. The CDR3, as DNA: TGTGCCAGCAGCTTAGATCGGGTACAGAGGAAAGCTTTCTTT. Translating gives CASSLDRVQRKAFF. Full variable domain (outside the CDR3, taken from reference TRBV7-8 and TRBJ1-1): GAGVSQSPRYKVAKRGQDVALRCDPISGHVSLFWYQQALGQGPEFLTYFQNEAQLDKSGLPSDRFFAERPEGSVSTLKIQRTQQEDSAVYLCASSLDRVQRKAFFGQGTRLTVV.

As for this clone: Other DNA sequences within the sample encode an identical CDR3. The CDR3 is CASSVEVTGELFF. The CDR3 nucleotides are TGTGCCAGCAGCGTAGAAGTCACCGGGGAGCTGTTTTTT. The chain recombines TRBV9 with TRBJ2-2; D remains unclear. Trimming took 0 bases from V and 4 from J, leaving 4 bases between them. CDR3 length: 13 amino acids. The V gene's germline CDR1 is SGDLS and CDR2 YYNGEE.

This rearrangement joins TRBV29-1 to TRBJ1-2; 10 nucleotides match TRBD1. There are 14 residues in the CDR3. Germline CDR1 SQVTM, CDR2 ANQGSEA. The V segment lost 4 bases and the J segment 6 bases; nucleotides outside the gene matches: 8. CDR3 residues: CSVVVRDRGHGYTF. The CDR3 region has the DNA TGCAGCGTTGTAGTCCGGGACAGGGGCCATGGCTACACCTTC. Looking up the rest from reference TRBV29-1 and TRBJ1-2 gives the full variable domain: SAVISQKPSRDICQRGTSLTIQCQVDSQVTMMFWYRQQPGQSLTLIATANQGSEATYESGFVIDKFPISRPNLTFSTLTVSNMSPEDSSIYLCSVVVRDRGHGYTFGSGTRLTVV.

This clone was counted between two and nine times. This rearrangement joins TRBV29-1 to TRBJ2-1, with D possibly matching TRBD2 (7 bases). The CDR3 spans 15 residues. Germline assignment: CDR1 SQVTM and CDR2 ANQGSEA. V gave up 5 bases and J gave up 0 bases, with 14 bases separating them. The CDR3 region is CSVRKGGSSYNEQFF. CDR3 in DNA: TGCAGCGTTCGAAAGGGGGGGAGCTCCTACAATGAGCAGTTCTTC.

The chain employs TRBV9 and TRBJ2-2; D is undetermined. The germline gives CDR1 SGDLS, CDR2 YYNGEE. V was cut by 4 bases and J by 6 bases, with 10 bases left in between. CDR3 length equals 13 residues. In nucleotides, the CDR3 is TGTGCCAGCAGCACAGTGGCACCCGGGGAGCTGTTTTTT. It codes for CASSTVAPGELFF. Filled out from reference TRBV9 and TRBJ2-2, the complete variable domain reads DSGVTQTPKHLITATGQRVTLRCSPRSGDLSVYWYQQSLDQGLQFLIQYYNGEERAKGNILERFSAQQFPDLHSELNLSSLELGDSALYFCASSTVAPGELFFGEGSRLTVL.

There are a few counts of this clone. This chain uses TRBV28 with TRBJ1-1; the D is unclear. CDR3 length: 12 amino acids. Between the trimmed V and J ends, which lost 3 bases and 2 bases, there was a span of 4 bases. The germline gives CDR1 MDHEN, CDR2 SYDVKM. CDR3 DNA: TGTGCCAGCAGTTTGGCTAACACTGAAGCTTTCTTT. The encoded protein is CASSLANTEAFF.

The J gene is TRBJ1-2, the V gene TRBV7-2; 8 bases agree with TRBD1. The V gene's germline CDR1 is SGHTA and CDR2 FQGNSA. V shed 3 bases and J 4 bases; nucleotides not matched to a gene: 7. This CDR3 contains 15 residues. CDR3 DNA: TGTGCCAGCAGCTTCCCGGACAGGGTTGCCTATGGCTACACCTTC. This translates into CASSFPDRVAYGYTF. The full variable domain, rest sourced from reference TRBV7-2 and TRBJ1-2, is GAGVSQSPSNKVTEKGKDVELRCDPISGHTALYWYRQSLGQGLEFLIYFQGNSAPDKSGLPSDRFSAERTGGSVSTLTIQRTQQEDSAVYLCASSFPDRVAYGYTFGSGTRLTVV.

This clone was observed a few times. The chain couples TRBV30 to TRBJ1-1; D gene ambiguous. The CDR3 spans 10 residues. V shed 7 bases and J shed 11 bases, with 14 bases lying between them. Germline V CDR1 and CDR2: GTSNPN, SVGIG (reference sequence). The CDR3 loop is CALTTVGAFF. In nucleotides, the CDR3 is TGTGCCTTGACGACTGTGGGGGCTTTCTTT.

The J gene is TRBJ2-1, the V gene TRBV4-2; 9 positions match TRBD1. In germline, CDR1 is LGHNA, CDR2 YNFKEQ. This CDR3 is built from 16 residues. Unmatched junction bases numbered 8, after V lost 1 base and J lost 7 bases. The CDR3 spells CASSQAPPQGANEQFF. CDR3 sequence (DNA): TGTGCCAGCAGCCAAGCCCCGCCACAGGGGGCAAATGAGCAGTTCTTC.

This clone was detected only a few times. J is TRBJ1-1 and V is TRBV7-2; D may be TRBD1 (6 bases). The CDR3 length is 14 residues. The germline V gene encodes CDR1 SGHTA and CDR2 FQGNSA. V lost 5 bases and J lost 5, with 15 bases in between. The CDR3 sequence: CASSPRRGSTEAFF. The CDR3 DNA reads TGTGCCAGCAGCCCTCGAAGGGGGTCGACTGAAGCTTTCTTT.

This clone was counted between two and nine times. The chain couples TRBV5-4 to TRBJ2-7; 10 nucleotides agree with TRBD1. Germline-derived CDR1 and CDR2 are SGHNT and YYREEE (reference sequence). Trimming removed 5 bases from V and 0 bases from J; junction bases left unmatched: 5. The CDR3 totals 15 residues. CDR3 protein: CASRGDRGNSYEQYF. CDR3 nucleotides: TGTGCCAGCAGGGGGGACAGGGGAAACTCCTACGAGCAGTACTTC.

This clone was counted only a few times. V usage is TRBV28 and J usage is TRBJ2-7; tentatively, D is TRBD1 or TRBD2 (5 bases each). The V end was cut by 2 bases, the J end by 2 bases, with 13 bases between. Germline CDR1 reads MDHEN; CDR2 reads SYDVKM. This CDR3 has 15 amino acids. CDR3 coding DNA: TGTGCCAGCAGTTTAGGGACGGCGGAAACCTACGAGCAGTACTTC. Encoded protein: CASSLGTAETYEQYF.